The rows below give T cell receptor beta chains drawn from one sample of a study of blood T cell repertoires in COVID-19. The repertoire was sequenced with immunoSEQ multiplex PCR; TCRdb's copy has only in-frame clones and lacks some. The repertoire holds about 69,000 clones, 79% seen once, with 47% in the top ten. Material for sequencing was peripheral blood. All receptors derive from a human donor in a cohort sampled during active COVID-19. Each CDR3 is given with its conserved first and last residue. D genes are given only for firm matches. Expanded clones are given a class, and other clones once, few, many or no size at all.

v_gene	j_gene	d_gene	abundance	CDR3nt	CDR3aa
TRBV5-1	TRBJ2-3	-	-	TGCGCCAGCAGCTCGACACAAAATACGCAGTATTTT	CASSSTQNTQYF
TRBV2	TRBJ2-2	-	-	TGTGCCAGCAGTGAGGTTGGGACTGTGAACACCGGGGAGCTGTTTTTT	CASSEVGTVNTGELFF
TRBV5-4	TRBJ2-7	TRBD1	-	TGTGCCAGCAGCTTGGTACAGGGGTCCTACGAGCAGTACTTC	CASSLVQGSYEQYF
TRBV19	TRBJ1-6	TRBD1	once	TGTGCCAGTAGTATGGACAGGGGCACTTCACCCCTCCACTTT	CASSMDRGTSPLHF
TRBV5-1	TRBJ1-2	TRBD1	-	TGCGCCAGCAGCCTCACCACAGGGGGCTATGGCTACACCTTC	CASSLTTGGYGYTF
TRBV3-1/TRBV3-2	TRBJ2-5	-	-	TGTGCCAGCAGCCAAGATCCAGGGGACCAAGAGACCCAGTACTTC	CASSQDPGDQETQYF
TRBV5-1	TRBJ2-1	TRBD2	few	TGCGCCAGCAGCTTGGGGAGCGGGAGCTCCTACAATGAGCAGTTCTTC	CASSLGSGSSYNEQFF
TRBV5-1	TRBJ2-3	TRBD1	once	TGCGCCAGCAGCGTCCGGGACAGGGATGCGCAGTATTTT	CASSVRDRDAQYF
TRBV5-1	TRBJ2-3	TRBD1	-	TGCGCCAGCAGCTTGCAGGGGGCCCGCACAGATACGCAGTATTTT	CASSLQGARTDTQYF
TRBV18	TRBJ1-5	TRBD1	-	TGTGCCAGCTCACCCGCCCCGACAGGGGATCAGCCCCAGCATTTT	CASSPAPTGDQPQHF
TRBV7-9	TRBJ1-1	-	-	TGTGCCAGCAGTCAGACTTTTGAAGCTTTTTTT	CASSQTFEAFF
TRBV4-1	TRBJ2-7	TRBD2	-	TGCGCCAGCAGCCAAGATTGGGCGACTAGCGGGAGGGCCCTCTACGAGCAGTACTTC	CASSQDWATSGRALYEQYF
TRBV3-1/TRBV3-2	TRBJ2-1	TRBD2	few	TGTGCCAGCAGCCAGGGGACTAGTAGTTTCGATGAGCAGTTCTTC	CASSQGTSSFDEQFF